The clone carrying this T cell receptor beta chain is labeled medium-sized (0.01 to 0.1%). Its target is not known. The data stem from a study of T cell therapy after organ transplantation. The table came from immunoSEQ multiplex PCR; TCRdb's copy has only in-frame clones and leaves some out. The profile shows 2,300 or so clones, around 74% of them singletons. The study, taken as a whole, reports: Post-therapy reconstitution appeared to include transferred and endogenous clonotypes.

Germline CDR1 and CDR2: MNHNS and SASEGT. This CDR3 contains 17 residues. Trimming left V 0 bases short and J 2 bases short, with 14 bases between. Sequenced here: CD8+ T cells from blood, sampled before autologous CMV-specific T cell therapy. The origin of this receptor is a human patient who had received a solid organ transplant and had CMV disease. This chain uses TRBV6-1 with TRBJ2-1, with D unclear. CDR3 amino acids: CASSEASVSLPYNEQFF. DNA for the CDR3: TGTGCCAGCAGTGAAGCAAGCGTGTCCCTCCCCTACAATGAGCAGTTCTTC.